This T cell receptor (beta chain) derives from a study of blood T cell repertoires in COVID-19. Whole-study context: The origin of the acute and convalescent COVID-19 samples was the United States, Italy and Spain. The cDNA or gDNA used as material had been derived from T cells, B-cell-depleted T cells, or PBMCs.

Trimming removed 7 bases at V and 2 bases at J, with 11 bases between. CDR3 size: 13 residues. The germline CDR1 and CDR2 sequences are SQVTM and ANQGSEA. As originally analysed: It was from reference gene primer amplification that nucleated cell counts were estimated. TCRdb's table, derived via immunoSEQ multiplex PCR, lists solely in-frame clones and lacks some. That table furnishes V, J and clone size, whereas the DNA furnished D and trimming. Seen here are 150,000 to 200,000 clones, roughly 86% observed once, and the top ten hold around 3.5%. The gene calls are TRBV29-1 and TRBJ2-2; perhaps TRBD2 as D (5 bases). This TCR derives from a man in his sixties or seventies with acute or convalescent COVID-19. Material for sequencing was peripheral blood. Written as DNA, the CDR3 is TGCAGCGCCGGGAAGGCTAACACCGGGGAGCTGTTTTTT. Protein sequence: CSAGKANTGELFF.